This TCR beta chain was identified in a study of blood T cell repertoires in COVID-19. V shed 1 base and J shed 6 bases, with 14 bases lying between them. CDR3 length equals 15 residues. Germline CDR1 is LGHNA and CDR2 is YSLEER. The method was immunoSEQ multiplex PCR; TCRdb's version includes in-frame clones alone and lacks a portion of them. The sample records a few hundred thousand clones, roughly 87% being singletons. This clone has only a few counts. J is TRBJ2-3 and V is TRBV4-3; a weak D match, TRBD1 (6 bases). Source material: peripheral blood. This clonotype was sampled from a middle-aged woman who had recovered from COVID-19. The CDR3 DNA is TGCGCCAGCAGCCAAGGGGAGCTGGGGGCCGATACGCAGTATTTT. Translated: CASSQGELGADTQYF.